The 17 T cell receptor beta chains presented below share a single source sample, sequenced in a study of shared clonotypes between healthy human individuals. Profiling relied on immunoSEQ multiplex PCR, and the TCRdb table lists in-frame clones only, not all of them. The table lists about 1.1 million clones, around three quarters of them singletons, with 0.5% to 0.65% in the top ten. The sample consisted of memory CD4+ T cells from PBMCs. Subset denoted: CD45RA-negative fraction. All receptors derive from a man in his late teens or twenties in good health. Some clones in this sample may be carry-over from other donors' samples.

This chain uses TRBV9 with TRBJ2-5, with 8 positions matching TRBD1. The germline V gene encodes CDR1 SGDLS and CDR2 YYNGEE. V lost 0 bases and J lost 2; bases outside the gene matches: 9. This CDR3 contains 17 residues. Here the CDR3 reads CASSVGRTGLIQETQYF. The CDR3 nucleotides read TGTGCCAGCAGCGTAGGACGGACAGGGCTTATACAAGAGACCCAGTACTTC.

This rearrangement joins TRBV29-1 to TRBJ2-3, with D possibly TRBD1 on 7 matching bases. The V gene lost 6 bases and the J gene lost 0 bases, with 13 bases spanning the gap. There are 14 residues in the CDR3. CDR1 is SQVTM and CDR2 is ANQGSEA in the germline V gene. The CDR3 bases are TGCAGCGTGGAGGGACAGTCTAGCACAGATACGCAGTATTTT. Encoded protein: CSVEGQSSTDTQYF.

This clone has a single count. V and J are TRBV7-3 and TRBJ2-5, with 7 bases fitting TRBD2. The CDR3 runs to 13 residues. The J segment lost 5 bases and the V segment lost 3 bases, leaving 3 bases of the junction unmatched. Germline loops: CDR1 SGHTA, CDR2 FQGTGA. CDR3 sequence reads: CASSFMGGETQYF. In nucleotides, the CDR3 is TGTGCCAGCAGCTTCATGGGAGGGGAGACCCAGTACTTC.

This chain links TRBV7-6 with TRBJ2-5; D is ambiguous. Per the germline V gene, CDR1 is SGHVS and CDR2 is FNYEAQ. This CDR3 comprises 16 residues. V was clipped by 5 bases and J by 1 base, with 17 bases between them. The CDR3 reads CASSEGQATSQETQYF. CDR3 DNA: TGTGCCAGCAGCGAAGGGCAGGCGACGTCCCAAGAGACCCAGTACTTC.

This clone was detected only a few times. V is TRBV30 and J is TRBJ1-1, with 8 bases that match TRBD1. V lost 4 bases and J lost 3; bases outside the gene matches: 4. The germline CDR1 and CDR2 sequences are GTSNPN and SVGIG (reference sequence). This CDR3 spans 13 amino acids. The CDR3 region is CAWTLQGDTEAFF. DNA for the CDR3: TGTGCCTGGACCCTACAGGGGGACACTGAAGCTTTCTTT.

The J gene is TRBJ1-1, the V gene TRBV19; 9 bases are a match to TRBD1. The CDR3 has 14 amino acids. Germline CDR1 and CDR2: LNHDA and SQIVND (reference sequence). The junction had 6 bases not matched to a gene; V was cut back by 6 bases and J by 4 bases. CDR3 sequence (DNA): TGTGCCAGTAGCCGGGGACAGGGATCCACTGAAGCTTTCTTT. It translates to CASSRGQGSTEAFF.

The chain links TRBV5-6 to TRBJ1-2; D gene ambiguous. The CDR3 consists of 12 residues. With 0 bases removed from V and 4 bases from J, the gap between germline ends came to 4 bases. Germline V lookup: CDR1 SGHDT, CDR2 YYEEEE. This CDR3 reads CASSLDGYGYTF. DNA for the CDR3: TGTGCCAGCAGCTTGGACGGCTATGGCTACACCTTC.

The chain joins TRBV5-1 to TRBJ1-4; maybe TRBD1 (5 bases). CDR3 size: 16 residues. Germline V gene sequence: CDR1 SGHRS, CDR2 YFSETQ. Trimming removed 6 bases at V and 5 bases at J, with 20 bases between. CDR3 sequence reads: CASTQGETGYNEKLFF. CDR3 coding DNA: TGCGCCAGCACCCAAGGGGAAACGGGTTACAATGAAAAACTGTTTTTT. Full variable domain (missing parts from reference TRBV5-1 and TRBJ1-4): KAGVTQTPRYLIKTRGQQVTLSCSPISGHRSVSWYQQTPGQGLQFLFEYFSETQRNKGNFPGRFSGRQFSNSRSEMNVSTLELGDSALYLCASTQGETGYNEKLFFGSGTQLSVL.

There are many counts of this clone. The rearrangement links TRBV2 to TRBJ2-5; the D is unclear. V was clipped by 7 bases and J by 5 bases, with 17 bases between them. This CDR3 is 14 amino acids long. Germline CDR1 reads SNHLY; CDR2 reads FYNNEI. The CDR3, as DNA: TGTGCCAGCAATAGTGGGTCCTGGACCGAGACCCAGTACTTC. This codes for CASNSGSWTETQYF.

Remarks on this clone: This may arise from a read error, as a much more abundant clone is one base away. The sample holds other DNA sequences that translate to the same CDR3. CDR3 protein: CASTGTANTGELFF. In DNA form, the CDR3 reads TGTGCCAGCACCGGGACTGCGAACACCGGGGAGCTGTTTTTT. The chain has TRBV28 and TRBJ2-2, with D possibly being TRBD2 (6 bases). The V and J ends lost 7 bases and 0 bases respectively, with 9 bases between them. CDR3 length: 14 amino acids. In germline, CDR1 is MDHEN, CDR2 SYDVKM.

The chain recombines TRBV30 with TRBJ1-1; D not resolved. This CDR3 is 13 amino acids long. V lost 1 base, J lost 0 bases, and 6 bases lay in between. Germline V gene lookup returns CDR1 GTSNPN and CDR2 SVGIG (reference sequence). CDR3 protein: CAWSAGLNTEAFF. As DNA, the CDR3 is TGTGCCTGGAGTGCAGGTCTGAACACTGAAGCTTTCTTT.

CDR3 DNA: TGTGCCAGTAGTATAGATGGCCAGGGCAAAGCTTTCTTT. It is translated as CASSIDGQGKAFF. The rearrangement joins TRBV19 to TRBJ1-1; D possibly corresponds to TRBD1 (5 bases). The CDR3 runs 13 residues. V was pared by 0 bases and J by 9 bases, with 11 bases between. In germline, CDR1 is LNHDA, CDR2 SQIVND (reference sequence).

The chain has TRBV30 and TRBJ2-5, with D uncertain. CDR1 is GTSNPN, CDR2 SVGIG, per germline (reference sequence). The CDR3 covers 12 residues. V lost 3 bases and J lost 11, with 16 bases in between. In nucleotides, the CDR3 is TGTGCCTGGAGCTCCCCCCCCTCTCAGCAGTACTTC. Protein product: CAWSSPPSQQYF. Combining the CDR3 with reference TRBV30 and TRBJ2-5 gives the whole variable domain SQTIHQWPATLVQPVGSPLSLECTVEGTSNPNLYWYRQAAGRGLQLLFYSVGIGQISSEVPQNLSASRPQDRQFILSSKKLLLSDSGFYLCAWSSPPSQQYFGPGTRLLVL.

Concerning this clone: This same CDR3 is encoded by further DNA sequences in the sample. The CDR3 nucleotides read TGTGCCAGCTCACCGACAGGGGGTAATGAAAAACTGTTTTTT. Translated: CASSPTGGNEKLFF. This chain joins TRBV18 and TRBJ1-4, with 9 bases identical to TRBD1. Germline CDR1 is KGHSH and CDR2 is LQKENI. V trimming: 3 bases; J trimming: 4 bases; junction bases outside the gene matches: 0. The CDR3 sequence is 14 residues long.

The chain has TRBV5-4 and TRBJ2-7; TRBD2 matches 10 bases. The CDR3 spans 15 residues. The germline gives CDR1 SGHNT, CDR2 YYREEE (reference sequence). V dropped 4 bases and J dropped 0; count of bases not matched to a gene: 4. CDR3 amino acids: CASSAGTSASYEQYF. The CDR3 DNA is TGTGCCAGCAGCGCGGGGACTAGCGCCTCCTACGAGCAGTACTTC.

This clone was counted only a few times. The chain couples TRBV5-5 to TRBJ2-5, with a possible D match to TRBD2 (6 bases). The germline CDR1 and CDR2 sequences are SGHKS and YYEKEE (reference sequence). Trimming removed 2 bases at V and 11 bases at J, with 19 bases between. This CDR3 spans 14 amino acids. CDR3 sequence: CASSFYGPEREQYF. The CDR3 coding sequence is TGTGCCAGCAGCTTCTACGGGCCGGAACGGGAGCAGTACTTC.

This clone was counted many times. V is TRBV28 and J is TRBJ1-1, with 9 bases identical to TRBD1. With 7 bases clipped from V and 0 bases from J, the junction kept 6 bases outside the gene matches. This CDR3 region has 15 residues. Germline V gene data show CDR1 as MDHEN and CDR2 as SYDVKM. CDR3 region: CASTGTGRMNTEAFF. The DNA for the CDR3 is TGTGCCAGCACCGGGACAGGGCGCATGAACACTGAAGCTTTCTTT.